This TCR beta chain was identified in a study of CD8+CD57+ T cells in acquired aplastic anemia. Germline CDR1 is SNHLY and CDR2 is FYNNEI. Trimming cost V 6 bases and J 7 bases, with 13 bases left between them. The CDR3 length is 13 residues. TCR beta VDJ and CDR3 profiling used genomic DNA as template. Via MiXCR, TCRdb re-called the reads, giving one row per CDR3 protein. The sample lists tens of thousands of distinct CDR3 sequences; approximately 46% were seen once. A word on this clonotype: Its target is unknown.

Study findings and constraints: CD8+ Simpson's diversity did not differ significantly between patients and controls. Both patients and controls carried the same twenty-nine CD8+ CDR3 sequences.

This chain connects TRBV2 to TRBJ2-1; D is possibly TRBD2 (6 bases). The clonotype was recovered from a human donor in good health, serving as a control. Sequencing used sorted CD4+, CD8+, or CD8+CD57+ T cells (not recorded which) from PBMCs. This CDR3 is CASSLGLLNEQFF. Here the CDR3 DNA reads TGTGCCAGCAGCCTGGGACTCCTGAATGAGCAGTTCTTC.